Listed below are T cell receptor beta chains from one sample, sequenced in a study of blood T cell repertoires in COVID-19. The method was immunoSEQ multiplex PCR; TCRdb's version includes in-frame clones alone and lacks a portion of them. The sample lists about 220,000 clones, 82% occurring once. Sequencing was performed on PBMCs or T cells enriched from blood (not recorded which). The source of these receptors is an older woman who had recovered from COVID-19. Both conserved end residues are part of each CDR3. The D gene is left open where the match is weak. Expanded clones get a size class; other rows say once, few or many, or leave the size out.

TRBJ1-2	TRBV19	.	.	TGTGCCAGTAGTATAGATCCAGGGTTGAATGGCTACACCTTC	CASSIDPGLNGYTF
TRBJ2-7	TRBV9	.	TRBD2	TGTGCCAGCAGCGCCTCCGGGACTAGCTTCTACGAGCAGTACTTC	CASSASGTSFYEQYF
TRBJ2-1	TRBV7-8	.	TRBD2	TGTGCCAGCAGCTTACGAGCAGCGGGGGGAGGAGGCAATGAGCAGTTCTTC	CASSLRAAGGGGNEQFF
TRBJ1-6	TRBV5-1	.	.	TGCGCCAGCAGCTTGGGACACCTACCTGATAATTCACCCCTCCACTTT	CASSLGHLPDNSPLHF
TRBJ1-4	TRBV5-6	.	TRBD1	TGTGCCAGCAGCAGGACAGGGGCGTTGGGTGAAAAACTGTTTTTT	CASSRTGALGEKLFF
TRBJ1-3	TRBV29-1	.	TRBD1	TGCAGCGTCTGGGACAGGTACTCTGGAAACACCATATATTTT	CSVWDRYSGNTIYF
TRBJ2-7	TRBV2	.	.	TGTGCCAGCAGGGAGATAACAGGGTTCTCCTACGAGCAGTACTTC	CASREITGFSYEQYF
TRBJ1-2	TRBV14	.	.	TGTGCCAGCAGCCAACTTCCGGGGGGCGGCTACACCTTC	CASSQLPGGGYTF
TRBJ1-2	TRBV5-1	.	.	TGCGCCAGCAGCTTGGGACGGGGCTATGGCTACACCTTC	CASSLGRGYGYTF
TRBJ2-7	TRBV5-1	.	TRBD2	TGCGCCAGCAGCCAGATGTCGCGGGAGTCCCACGAGCAGTACTTC	CASSQMSRESHEQYF
TRBJ2-3	TRBV27	.	.	TGTGCCAGCAGCATAGGTGGACTCCGAGGTGATACGCAGTATTTT	CASSIGGLRGDTQYF
TRBJ2-5	TRBV12-3/TRBV12-4	.	TRBD1	TGTGCCAGCAGGTCCAGGGGGCTTGAGACCCAGTACTTC	CASRSRGLETQYF
TRBJ1-2	TRBV9	.	.	TGTGCCAGCAGCGTGCAGGGGAACTATGGCTACACCTTC	CASSVQGNYGYTF
TRBJ2-1	TRBV9	.	.	TGTGCCAGCAGCGTAGAAAGCGGACTACCACCATACAATGAGCAGTTCTTC	CASSVESGLPPYNEQFF
TRBJ2-7	TRBV12-5	.	TRBD2	TGTGCTAGTGGAGGGACTAGCGGCTCCTACGAGCAGTACTTC	CASGGTSGSYEQYF
TRBJ2-1	TRBV19	.	TRBD2	TGTGCCAGTCAGACTAGCGGGGGGGCCGGGGAGCAGTTCTTC	CASQTSGGAGEQFF
TRBJ2-7	TRBV5-4	.	TRBD2	TGTGCCAGCAGCTTGGGGCTAGCGGGATCCTACGAGCAGTACTTC	CASSLGLAGSYEQYF
TRBJ1-2	TRBV6-1	once	TRBD1	TGTGCCAGCACCCGAGGACAGGCGAACTATGGCTACACCTTC	CASTRGQANYGYTF
TRBJ1-2	TRBV6-4	.	TRBD1	TGTGCCAGCAGTGACTCAGGGGGCGTGAGCTATGGCTACACCTTC	CASSDSGGVSYGYTF
TRBJ1-1	TRBV12-5	.	.	TGTGCTAGTGGTTTGAGGACAGCGAACACTGAAGCTTTCTTT	CASGLRTANTEAFF
TRBJ2-3	TRBV7-8	.	TRBD1	TGTGCCAGCAGCTTTCAGGGGGCGGGCACAGATACGCAGTATTTT	CASSFQGAGTDTQYF
TRBJ1-1	TRBV6-5	.	TRBD1	TGTGCCAGCAGTATCAACCGGGACAGAGAAGCTTTCTTT	CASSINRDREAFF
TRBJ2-2	TRBV3-1/TRBV3-2	once	.	TGTGCCAGCAGCCCTCCCGGGGAGCTGTTTTTT	CASSPPGELFF
TRBJ1-1	TRBV11-3	.	.	TGTGCCAGCAGCTTCGACGGGAGGAACACTGAAGCTTTCTTT	CASSFDGRNTEAFF
TRBJ1-2	TRBV6-5	once	TRBD1	TGTGCCGCCCGGACAGGGGTTACCCTTGGCTACACCTTC	CAARTGVTLGYTF
TRBJ1-1	TRBV7-9	.	.	TGTGCCAGCAGCTTAGTCCGGGGGTTCAACACTGAAGCTTTCTTT	CASSLVRGFNTEAFF
TRBJ1-2	TRBV9	.	TRBD1	TGTGCCAGCAGCGTCAACAGGGGGGGTGGCTACACCTTC	CASSVNRGGGYTF
TRBJ2-1	TRBV11-3	.	.	TGTGCCAGCAGCTTAGAAGGCAACCGGAGGGACAATGAGCAGTTCTTC	CASSLEGNRRDNEQFF
TRBJ2-7	TRBV18	once	.	TGTGCCAGCTCTTCGGACGGATCGGGGATCGAGCAGTACTTC	CASSSDGSGIEQYF
TRBJ1-1	TRBV19	.	.	TGTGCCAGTAGTACTCCAGTGAACACTGAAGCTTTCTTT	CASSTPVNTEAFF
TRBJ2-3	TRBV7-9	few	TRBD1	TGTGCCAGCAGCCTCAGGACAGGGGGCACAGATACGCAGTATTTT	CASSLRTGGTDTQYF
TRBJ1-4	TRBV6-5	.	.	TGTGCCACACACAGTTCAACTAATGAAAAACTGTTTTTT	CATHSSTNEKLFF
TRBJ1-3	TRBV14	.	.	TGTGCCAGCAGCCAACTACAGGGAAGGGGAAACACCATATATTTT	CASSQLQGRGNTIYF
TRBJ2-6	TRBV14	.	.	TGTGCCAGCAGCCAAGAACAGTTCATCTCTGGGGCCAACGTCCTGACTTTC	CASSQEQFISGANVLTF
TRBJ1-2	TRBV7-8	once	.	TGTGCCAGCAGTTTATTCAGTGCGGTCAGGGTAGGACAGACCTATGGCTACACCTTC	CASSLFSAVRVGQTYGYTF
TRBJ1-4	TRBV12-3/TRBV12-4	.	.	TGTGCCAGCAGTTCCGGGACTAATGAAAAACTGTTTTTT	CASSSGTNEKLFF
TRBJ1-4	TRBV12-5	.	.	TGTGCTAGTGGTTTGCCTAGCCCCTTCCGGCTGTTTTTT	CASGLPSPFRLFF
TRBJ2-7	TRBV5-1	.	TRBD1	TGCGCCAGCAGCCAAGGCGGGGGACAGGGTGGCGAGCAGTACTTC	CASSQGGGQGGEQYF